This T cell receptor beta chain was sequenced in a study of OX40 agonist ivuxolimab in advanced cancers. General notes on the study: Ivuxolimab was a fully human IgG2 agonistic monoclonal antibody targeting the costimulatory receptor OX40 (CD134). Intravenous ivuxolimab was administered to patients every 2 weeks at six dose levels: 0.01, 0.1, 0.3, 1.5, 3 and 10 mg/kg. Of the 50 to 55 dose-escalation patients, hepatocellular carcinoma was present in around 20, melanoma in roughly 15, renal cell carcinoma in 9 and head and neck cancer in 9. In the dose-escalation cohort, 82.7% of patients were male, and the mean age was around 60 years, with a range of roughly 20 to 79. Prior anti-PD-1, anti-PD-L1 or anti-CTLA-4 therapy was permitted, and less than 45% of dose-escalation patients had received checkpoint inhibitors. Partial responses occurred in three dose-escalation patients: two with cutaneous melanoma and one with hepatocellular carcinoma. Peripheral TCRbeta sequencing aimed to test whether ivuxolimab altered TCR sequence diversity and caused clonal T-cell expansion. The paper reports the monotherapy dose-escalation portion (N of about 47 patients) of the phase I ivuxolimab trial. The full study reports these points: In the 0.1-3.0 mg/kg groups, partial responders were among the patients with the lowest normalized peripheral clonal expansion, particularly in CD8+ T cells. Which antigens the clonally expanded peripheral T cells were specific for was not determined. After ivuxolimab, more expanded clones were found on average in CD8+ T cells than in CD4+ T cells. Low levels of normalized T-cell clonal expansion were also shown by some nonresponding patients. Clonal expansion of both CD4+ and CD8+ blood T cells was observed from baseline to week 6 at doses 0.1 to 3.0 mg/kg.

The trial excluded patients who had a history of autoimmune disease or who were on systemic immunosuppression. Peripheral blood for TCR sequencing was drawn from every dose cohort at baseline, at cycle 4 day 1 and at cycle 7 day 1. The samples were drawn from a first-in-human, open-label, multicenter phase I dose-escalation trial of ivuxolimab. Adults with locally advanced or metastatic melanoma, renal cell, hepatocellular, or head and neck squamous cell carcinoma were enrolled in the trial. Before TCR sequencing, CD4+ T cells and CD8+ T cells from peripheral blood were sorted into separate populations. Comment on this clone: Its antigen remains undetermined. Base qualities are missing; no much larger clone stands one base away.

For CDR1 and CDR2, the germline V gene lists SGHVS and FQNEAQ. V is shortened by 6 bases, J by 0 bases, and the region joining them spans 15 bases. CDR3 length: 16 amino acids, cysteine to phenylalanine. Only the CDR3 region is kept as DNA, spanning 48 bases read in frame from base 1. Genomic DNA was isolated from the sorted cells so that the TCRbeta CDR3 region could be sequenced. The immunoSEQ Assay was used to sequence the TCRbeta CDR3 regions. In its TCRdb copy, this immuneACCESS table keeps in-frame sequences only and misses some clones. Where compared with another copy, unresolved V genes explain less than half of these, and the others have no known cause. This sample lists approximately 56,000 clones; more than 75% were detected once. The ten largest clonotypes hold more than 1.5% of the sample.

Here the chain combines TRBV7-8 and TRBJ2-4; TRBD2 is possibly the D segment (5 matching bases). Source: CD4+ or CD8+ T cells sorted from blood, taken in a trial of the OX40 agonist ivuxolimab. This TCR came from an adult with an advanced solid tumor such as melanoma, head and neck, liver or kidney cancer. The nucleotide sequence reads TGTGCCAGCAGTTTGTTACTCGGACTAGCCAAAAACATTCAGTACTTC. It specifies CASSLLLGLAKNIQYF.